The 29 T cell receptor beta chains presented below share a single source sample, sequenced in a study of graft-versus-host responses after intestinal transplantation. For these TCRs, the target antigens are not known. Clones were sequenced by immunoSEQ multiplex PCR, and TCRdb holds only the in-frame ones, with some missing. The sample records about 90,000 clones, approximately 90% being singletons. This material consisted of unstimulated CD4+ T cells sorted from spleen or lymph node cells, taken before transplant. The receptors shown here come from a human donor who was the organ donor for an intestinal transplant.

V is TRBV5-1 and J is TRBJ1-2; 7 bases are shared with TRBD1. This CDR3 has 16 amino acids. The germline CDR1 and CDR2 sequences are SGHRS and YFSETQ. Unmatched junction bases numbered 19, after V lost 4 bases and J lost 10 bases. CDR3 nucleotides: TGCGCCAGCAGCCCCGATATAGGACAGGCAGGGCACCTCTACACCTTC. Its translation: CASSPDIGQAGHLYTF.

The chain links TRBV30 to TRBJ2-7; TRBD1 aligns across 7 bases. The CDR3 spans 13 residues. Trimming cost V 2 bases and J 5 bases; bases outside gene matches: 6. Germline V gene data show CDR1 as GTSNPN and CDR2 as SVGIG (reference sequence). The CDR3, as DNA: TGTGCCTGGAGTTCACAGGGGTTCCACGAGCAGTACTTC. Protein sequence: CAWSSQGFHEQYF.

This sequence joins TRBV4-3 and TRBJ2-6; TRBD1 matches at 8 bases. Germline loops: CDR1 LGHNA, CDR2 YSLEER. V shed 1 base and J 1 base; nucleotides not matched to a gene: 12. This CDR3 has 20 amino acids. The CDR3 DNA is TGCGCCAGCAGCCAAGCCTACCGGGGACAGGCCTCATCTGGGGCCAACGTCCTGACTTTC. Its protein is CASSQAYRGQASSGANVLTF.

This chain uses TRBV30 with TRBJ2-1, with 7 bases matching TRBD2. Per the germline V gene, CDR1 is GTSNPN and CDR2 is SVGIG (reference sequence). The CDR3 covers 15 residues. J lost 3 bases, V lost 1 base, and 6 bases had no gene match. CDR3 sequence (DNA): TGTGCCTGGAGTGGGGGACTACCCCTCTACAATGAGCAGTTCTTC. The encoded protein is CAWSGGLPLYNEQFF. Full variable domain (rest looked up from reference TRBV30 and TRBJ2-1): SQTIHQWPATLVQPVGSPLSLECTVEGTSNPNLYWYRQAAGRGLQLLFYSVGIGQISSEVPQNLSASRPQDRQFILSSKKLLLSDSGFYLCAWSGGLPLYNEQFFGPGTRLTVL.

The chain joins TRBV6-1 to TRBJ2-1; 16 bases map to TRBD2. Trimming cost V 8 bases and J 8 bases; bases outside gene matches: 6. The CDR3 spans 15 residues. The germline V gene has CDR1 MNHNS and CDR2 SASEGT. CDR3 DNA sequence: TGTGCCAGCGGGACTAGCGGGGGGGCATTCCATGAGCAGTTCTTC. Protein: CASGTSGGAFHEQFF.

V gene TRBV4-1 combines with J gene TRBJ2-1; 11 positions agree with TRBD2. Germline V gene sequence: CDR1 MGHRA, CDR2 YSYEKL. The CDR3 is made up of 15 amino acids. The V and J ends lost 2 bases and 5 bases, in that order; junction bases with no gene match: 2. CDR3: CASSQPGLADNEQFF. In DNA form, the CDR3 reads TGCGCCAGCAGCCAACCGGGACTAGCGGACAATGAGCAGTTCTTC.

Written as DNA, the CDR3 is TGCGCCAGCAGGGCTAGCGGGAGTATCGGGACCTACGAGCAGTACTTC. This gives the protein CASRASGSIGTYEQYF. The chain joins TRBV5-1 to TRBJ2-7; 10 nucleotides match TRBD2. Germline CDR1 SGHRS, CDR2 YFSETQ. Trimming cost V 5 bases and J 2 bases; bases outside gene matches: 10. The CDR3 consists of 16 residues.

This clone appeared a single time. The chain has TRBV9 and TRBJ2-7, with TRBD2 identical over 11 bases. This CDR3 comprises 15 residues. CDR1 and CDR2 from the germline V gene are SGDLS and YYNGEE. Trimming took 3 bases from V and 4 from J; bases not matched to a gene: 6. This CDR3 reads CASSGGTSGEYEQYF. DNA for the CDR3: TGTGCCAGCAGCGGGGGGACTAGCGGAGAATACGAGCAGTACTTC.

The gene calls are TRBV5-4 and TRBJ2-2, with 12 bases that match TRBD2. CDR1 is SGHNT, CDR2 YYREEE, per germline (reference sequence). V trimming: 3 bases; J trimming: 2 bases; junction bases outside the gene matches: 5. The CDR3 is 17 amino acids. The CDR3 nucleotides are TGTGCCAGCAGCTCGGGGGGACTAGCGGGTAACACCGGGGAGCTGTTTTTT. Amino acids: CASSSGGLAGNTGELFF.

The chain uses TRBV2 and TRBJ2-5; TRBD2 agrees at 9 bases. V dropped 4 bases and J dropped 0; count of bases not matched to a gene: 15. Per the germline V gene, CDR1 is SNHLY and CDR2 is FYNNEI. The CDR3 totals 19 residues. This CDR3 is CASSVKEIAGAPYQETQYF. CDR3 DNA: TGTGCCAGCAGTGTAAAGGAAATAGCGGGGGCCCCGTACCAAGAGACCCAGTACTTC.

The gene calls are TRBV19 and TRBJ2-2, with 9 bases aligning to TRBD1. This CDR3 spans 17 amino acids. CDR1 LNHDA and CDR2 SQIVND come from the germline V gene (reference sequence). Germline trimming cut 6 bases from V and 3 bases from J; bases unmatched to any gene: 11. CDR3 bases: TGTGCCAGTAGCAATACAGGGGGCCACTCGGACACCGGGGAGCTGTTTTTT. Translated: CASSNTGGHSDTGELFF.

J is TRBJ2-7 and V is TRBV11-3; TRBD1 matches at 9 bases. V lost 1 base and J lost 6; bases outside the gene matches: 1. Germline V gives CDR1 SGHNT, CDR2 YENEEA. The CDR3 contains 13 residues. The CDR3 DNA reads TGTGCCAGCAGCTTAGTACAGGGGGCCGAGCAGTACTTC. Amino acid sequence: CASSLVQGAEQYF.

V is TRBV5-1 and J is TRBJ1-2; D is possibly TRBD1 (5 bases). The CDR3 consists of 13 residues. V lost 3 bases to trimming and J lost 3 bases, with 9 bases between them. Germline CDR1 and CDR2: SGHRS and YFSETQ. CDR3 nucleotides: TGCGCCAGCAGCTCGGCCAGGGACTATGGCTACACCTTC. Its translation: CASSSARDYGYTF.

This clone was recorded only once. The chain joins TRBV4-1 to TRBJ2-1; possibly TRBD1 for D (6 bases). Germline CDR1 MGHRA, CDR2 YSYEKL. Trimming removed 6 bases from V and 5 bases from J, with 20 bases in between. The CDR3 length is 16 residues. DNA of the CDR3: TGCGCCAGCAGTTTTACAGGGATGGTCTCGAACAATGAGCAGTTCTTC. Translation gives CASSFTGMVSNNEQFF.

CDR3 coding DNA: TGTGCCAGCAGCGCCACGGGACTAGTTGGCGAGCAGTACTTC. Amino acid sequence: CASSATGLVGEQYF. The chain combines TRBV9 with TRBJ2-7; 8 bases line up with TRBD2. V shed 3 bases and J 6 bases; nucleotides not matched to a gene: 8. Germline assignment: CDR1 SGDLS and CDR2 YYNGEE. CDR3 size: 14 residues.

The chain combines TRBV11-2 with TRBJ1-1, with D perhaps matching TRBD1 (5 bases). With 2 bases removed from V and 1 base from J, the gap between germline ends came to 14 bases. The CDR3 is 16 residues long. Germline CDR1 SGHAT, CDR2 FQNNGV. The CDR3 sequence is CASSLISAGPNTEAFF. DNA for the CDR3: TGTGCCAGCAGCTTAATTTCGGCAGGGCCGAACACTGAAGCTTTCTTT.

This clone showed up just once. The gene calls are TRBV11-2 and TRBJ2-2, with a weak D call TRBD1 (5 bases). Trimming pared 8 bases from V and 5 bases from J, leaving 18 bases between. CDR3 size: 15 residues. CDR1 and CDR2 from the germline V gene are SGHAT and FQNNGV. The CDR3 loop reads CASRRGAIVTGELFF. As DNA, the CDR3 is TGTGCCAGCCGACGTGGGGCTATAGTGACCGGGGAGCTGTTTTTT.

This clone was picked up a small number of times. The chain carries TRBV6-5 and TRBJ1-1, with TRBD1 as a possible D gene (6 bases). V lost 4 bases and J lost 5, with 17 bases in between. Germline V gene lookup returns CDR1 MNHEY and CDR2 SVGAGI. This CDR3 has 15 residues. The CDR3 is CASSWGTPDTTEAFF. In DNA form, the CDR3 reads TGTGCCAGCAGTTGGGGGACACCCGATACAACTGAAGCTTTCTTT.

This CDR3 reads CASSPREGLYGYTF. In nucleotides, the CDR3 is TGTGCCAGCAGCCCCAGGGAGGGGCTCTATGGCTACACCTTC. The genes are TRBV9 and TRBJ1-2; a weak D match, TRBD1 (5 bases). The CDR3 consists of 14 residues. Per the germline V gene, CDR1 is SGDLS and CDR2 is YYNGEE. Between the trimmed V and J ends, which lost 4 bases and 4 bases, there was a span of 14 bases.

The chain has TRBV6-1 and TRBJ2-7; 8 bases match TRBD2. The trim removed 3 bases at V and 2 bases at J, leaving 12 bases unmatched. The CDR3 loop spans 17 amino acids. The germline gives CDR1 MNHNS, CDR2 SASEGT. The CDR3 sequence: CASSEWSTSGIAYEQYF. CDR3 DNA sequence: TGTGCCAGCAGTGAGTGGAGTACTAGCGGAATCGCCTACGAGCAGTACTTC.

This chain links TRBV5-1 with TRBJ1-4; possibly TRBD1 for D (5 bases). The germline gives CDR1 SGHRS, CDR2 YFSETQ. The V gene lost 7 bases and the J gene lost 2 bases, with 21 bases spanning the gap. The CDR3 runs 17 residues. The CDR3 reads CASAPRAGVQTNEKLFF. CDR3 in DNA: TGCGCCAGCGCCCCCCGGGCGGGGGTGCAGACTAATGAAAAACTGTTTTTT.

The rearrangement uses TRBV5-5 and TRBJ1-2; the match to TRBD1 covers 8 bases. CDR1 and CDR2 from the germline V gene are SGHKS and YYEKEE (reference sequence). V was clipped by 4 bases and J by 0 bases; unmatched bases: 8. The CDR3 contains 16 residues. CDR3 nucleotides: TGTGCCAGCAGCCTAAGACAGGGGCCAGCTAACTATGGCTACACCTTC. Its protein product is CASSLRQGPANYGYTF.

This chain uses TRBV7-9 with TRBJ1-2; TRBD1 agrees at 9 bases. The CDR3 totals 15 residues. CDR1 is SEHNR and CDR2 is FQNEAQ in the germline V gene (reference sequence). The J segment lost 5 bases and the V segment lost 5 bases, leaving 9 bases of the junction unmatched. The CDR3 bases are TGTGCCAGCAGCCCTAACAGGGGGCAGGTATATGGCTACACCTTC. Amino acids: CASSPNRGQVYGYTF.

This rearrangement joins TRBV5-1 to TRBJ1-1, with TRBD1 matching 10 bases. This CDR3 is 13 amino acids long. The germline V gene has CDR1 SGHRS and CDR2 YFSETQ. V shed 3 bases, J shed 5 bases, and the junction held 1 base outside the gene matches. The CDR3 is CASSWGQGTEAFF. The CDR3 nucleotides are TGCGCCAGCAGCTGGGGACAGGGGACTGAAGCTTTCTTT.

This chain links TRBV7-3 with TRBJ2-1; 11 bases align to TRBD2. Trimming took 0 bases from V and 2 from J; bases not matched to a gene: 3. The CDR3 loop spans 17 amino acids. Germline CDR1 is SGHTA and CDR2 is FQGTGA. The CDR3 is CASSLTASGGTYNEQFF. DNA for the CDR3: TGTGCCAGCAGCTTAACGGCTAGCGGGGGGACCTACAATGAGCAGTTCTTC.

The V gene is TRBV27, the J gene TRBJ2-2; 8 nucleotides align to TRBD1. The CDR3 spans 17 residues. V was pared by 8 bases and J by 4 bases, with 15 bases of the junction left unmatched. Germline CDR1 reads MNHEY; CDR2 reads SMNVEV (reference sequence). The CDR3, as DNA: TGTGCCAGCGGATCCTTTTACAGGGGGAAGAGCACCGGGGAGCTGTTTTTT. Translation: CASGSFYRGKSTGELFF.

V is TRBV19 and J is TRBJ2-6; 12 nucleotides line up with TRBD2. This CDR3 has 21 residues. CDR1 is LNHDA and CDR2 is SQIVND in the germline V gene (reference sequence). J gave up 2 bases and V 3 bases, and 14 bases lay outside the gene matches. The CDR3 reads CASSMAGSTSGRPPGANVLTF. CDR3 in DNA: TGTGCCAGTAGTATGGCCGGATCTACTAGCGGGAGGCCCCCTGGGGCCAACGTCCTGACTTTC.

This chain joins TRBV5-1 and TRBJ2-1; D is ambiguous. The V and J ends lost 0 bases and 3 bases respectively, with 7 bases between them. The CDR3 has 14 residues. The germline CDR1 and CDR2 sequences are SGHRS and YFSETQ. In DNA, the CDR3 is TGCGCCAGCAGCTTGGTAGCTCTCTACAATGAGCAGTTCTTC. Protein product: CASSLVALYNEQFF.

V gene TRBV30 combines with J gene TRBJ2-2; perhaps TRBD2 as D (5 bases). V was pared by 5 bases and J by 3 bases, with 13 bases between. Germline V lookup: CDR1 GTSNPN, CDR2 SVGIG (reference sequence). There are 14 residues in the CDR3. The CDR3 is CAWGFRGYTGELFF. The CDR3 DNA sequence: TGTGCCTGGGGGTTTCGCGGGTACACCGGGGAGCTGTTTTTT. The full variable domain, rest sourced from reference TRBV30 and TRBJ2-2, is SQTIHQWPATLVQPVGSPLSLECTVEGTSNPNLYWYRQAAGRGLQLLFYSVGIGQISSEVPQNLSASRPQDRQFILSSKKLLLSDSGFYLCAWGFRGYTGELFFGEGSRLTVL.